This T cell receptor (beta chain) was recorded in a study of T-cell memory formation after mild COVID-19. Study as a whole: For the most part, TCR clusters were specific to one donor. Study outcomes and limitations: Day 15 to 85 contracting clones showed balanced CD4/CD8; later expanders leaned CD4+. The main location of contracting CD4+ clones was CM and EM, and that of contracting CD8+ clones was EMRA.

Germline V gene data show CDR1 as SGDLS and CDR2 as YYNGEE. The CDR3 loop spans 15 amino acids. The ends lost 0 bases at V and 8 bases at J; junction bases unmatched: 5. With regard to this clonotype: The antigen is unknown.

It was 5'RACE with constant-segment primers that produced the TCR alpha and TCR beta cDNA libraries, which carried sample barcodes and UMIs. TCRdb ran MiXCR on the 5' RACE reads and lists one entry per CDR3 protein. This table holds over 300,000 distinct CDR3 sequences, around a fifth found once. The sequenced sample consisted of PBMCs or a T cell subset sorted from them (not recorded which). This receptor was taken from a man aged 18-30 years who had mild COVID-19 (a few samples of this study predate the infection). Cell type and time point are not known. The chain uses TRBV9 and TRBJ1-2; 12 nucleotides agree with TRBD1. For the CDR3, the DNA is TGTGCCAGCAGCGTAGGGGGACAGGGGGCAGGAGGCTACACCTTC. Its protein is CASSVGGQGAGGYTF.